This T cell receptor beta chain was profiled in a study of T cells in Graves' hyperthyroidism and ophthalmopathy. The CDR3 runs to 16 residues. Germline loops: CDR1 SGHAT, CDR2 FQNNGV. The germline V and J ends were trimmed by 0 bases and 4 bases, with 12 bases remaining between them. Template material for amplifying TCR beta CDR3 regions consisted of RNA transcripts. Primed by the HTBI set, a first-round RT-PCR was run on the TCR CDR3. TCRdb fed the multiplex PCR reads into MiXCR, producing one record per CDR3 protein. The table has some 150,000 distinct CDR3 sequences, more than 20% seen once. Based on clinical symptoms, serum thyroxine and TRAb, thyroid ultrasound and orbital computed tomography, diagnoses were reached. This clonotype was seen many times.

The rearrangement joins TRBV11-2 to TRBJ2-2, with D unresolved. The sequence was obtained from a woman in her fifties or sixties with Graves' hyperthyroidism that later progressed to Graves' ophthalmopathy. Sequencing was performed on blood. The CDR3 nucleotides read TGTGCCAGCAGCTTAGAATCCGGGCTGGTCACCGGGGAGCTGTTTTTT. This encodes CASSLESGLVTGELFF.